This TCR beta chain was documented in a study of blood T cell repertoires in COVID-19. The CDR3 is 14 amino acids. With 3 bases clipped from V and 4 bases from J, the junction kept 1 base outside the gene matches. The germline CDR1 and CDR2 sequences are SNHLY and FYNNEI. Generated by immunoSEQ multiplex PCR, the TCRdb table keeps only in-frame clones and is missing some. The top ten hold 3.8% of the sample, which has 95,000 to 150,000 clones, about 86% seen once. The chain uses TRBV2 and TRBJ2-1, with 9 bases lining up with TRBD2. The specimen was peripheral blood. The TCR comes from a woman aged 50 to 60 with acute or convalescent COVID-19. CDR3 amino acids: CASSESGGYNEQFF. DNA of the CDR3: TGTGCCAGCAGTGAGAGCGGGGGGTACAATGAGCAGTTCTTC.